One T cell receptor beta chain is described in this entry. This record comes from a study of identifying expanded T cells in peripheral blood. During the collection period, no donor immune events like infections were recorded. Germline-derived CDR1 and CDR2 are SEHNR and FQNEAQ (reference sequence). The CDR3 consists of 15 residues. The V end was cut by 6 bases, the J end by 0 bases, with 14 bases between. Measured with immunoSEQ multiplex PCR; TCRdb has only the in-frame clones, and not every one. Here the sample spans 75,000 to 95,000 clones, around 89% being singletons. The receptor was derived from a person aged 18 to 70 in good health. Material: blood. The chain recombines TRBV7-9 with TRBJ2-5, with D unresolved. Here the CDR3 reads CASSPGRAHQETQYF. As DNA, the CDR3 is TGTGCCAGCAGTCCCGGGCGAGCGCACCAAGAGACCCAGTACTTC. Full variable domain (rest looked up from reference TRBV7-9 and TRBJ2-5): DTGVSQNPRHKITKRGQNVTFRCDPISEHNRLYWYRQTLGQGPEFLTYFQNEAQLEKSRLLSDRFSAERPKGSFSTLEIQRTEQGDSAMYLCASSPGRAHQETQYFGPGTRLLVL.